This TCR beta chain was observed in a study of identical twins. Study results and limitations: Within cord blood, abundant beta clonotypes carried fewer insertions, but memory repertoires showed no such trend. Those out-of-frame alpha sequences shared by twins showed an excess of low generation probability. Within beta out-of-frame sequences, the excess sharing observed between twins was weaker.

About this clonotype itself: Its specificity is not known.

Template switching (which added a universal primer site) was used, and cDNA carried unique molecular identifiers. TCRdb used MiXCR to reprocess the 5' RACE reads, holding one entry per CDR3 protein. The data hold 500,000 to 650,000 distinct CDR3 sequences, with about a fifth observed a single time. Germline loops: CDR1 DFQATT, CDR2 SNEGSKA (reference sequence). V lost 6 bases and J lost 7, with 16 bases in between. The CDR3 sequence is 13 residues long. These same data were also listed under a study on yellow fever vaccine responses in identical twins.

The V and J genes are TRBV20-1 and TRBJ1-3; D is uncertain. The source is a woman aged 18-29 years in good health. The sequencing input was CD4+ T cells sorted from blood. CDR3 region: CSAPWGLLNTIYF. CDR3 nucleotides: TGCAGTGCCCCGTGGGGTTTACTGAACACCATATATTTT.